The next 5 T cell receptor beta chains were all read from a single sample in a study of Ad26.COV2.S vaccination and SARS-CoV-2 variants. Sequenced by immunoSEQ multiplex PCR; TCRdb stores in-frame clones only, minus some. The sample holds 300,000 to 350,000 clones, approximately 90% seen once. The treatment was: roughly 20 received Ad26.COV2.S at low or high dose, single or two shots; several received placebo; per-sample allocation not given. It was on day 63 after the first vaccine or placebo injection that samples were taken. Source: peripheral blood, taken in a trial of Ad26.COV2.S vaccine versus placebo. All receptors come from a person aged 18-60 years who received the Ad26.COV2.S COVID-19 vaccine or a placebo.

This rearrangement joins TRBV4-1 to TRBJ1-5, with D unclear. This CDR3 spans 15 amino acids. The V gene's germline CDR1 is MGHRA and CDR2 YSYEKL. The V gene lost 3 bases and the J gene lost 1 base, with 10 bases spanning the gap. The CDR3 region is CASSQDRRSNQPQHF. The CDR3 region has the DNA TGCGCCAGCAGCCAGGATAGGCGAAGCAATCAGCCCCAGCATTTT.

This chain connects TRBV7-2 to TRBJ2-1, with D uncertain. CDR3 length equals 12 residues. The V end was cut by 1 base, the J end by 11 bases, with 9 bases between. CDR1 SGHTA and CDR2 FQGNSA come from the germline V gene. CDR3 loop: CASSLEGLKQFF. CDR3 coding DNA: TGTGCCAGCAGCTTAGAAGGGCTAAAGCAGTTCTTC.

The DNA of the CDR3 is TGTGCCAGCAGCTTCCGACAGGGAGGGAGCTCCTATAATTCACCCCTCCACTTT. As protein: CASSFRQGGSSYNSPLHF. The chain carries TRBV7-9 and TRBJ1-6; 7 bases align to TRBD1. Germline CDR1 is SEHNR and CDR2 is FQNEAQ (reference sequence). V was pared by 3 bases and J by 0 bases, with 8 bases of the junction left unmatched. The CDR3 contains 18 residues.

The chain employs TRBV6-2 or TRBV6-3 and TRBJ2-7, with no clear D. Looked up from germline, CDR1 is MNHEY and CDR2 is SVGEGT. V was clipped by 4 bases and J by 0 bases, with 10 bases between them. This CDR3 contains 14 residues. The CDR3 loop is CASSFAWSSYEQYF. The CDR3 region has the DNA TGTGCCAGCAGTTTCGCCTGGAGCTCCTACGAGCAGTACTTC.

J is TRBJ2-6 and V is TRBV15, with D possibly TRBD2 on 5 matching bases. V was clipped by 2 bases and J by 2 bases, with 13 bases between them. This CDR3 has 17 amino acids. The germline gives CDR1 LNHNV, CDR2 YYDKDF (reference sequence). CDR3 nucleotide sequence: TGTGCCACCAGCAGATCCTTATCCGGGACTGGGGCCAACGTCCTGACTTTC. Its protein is CATSRSLSGTGANVLTF.